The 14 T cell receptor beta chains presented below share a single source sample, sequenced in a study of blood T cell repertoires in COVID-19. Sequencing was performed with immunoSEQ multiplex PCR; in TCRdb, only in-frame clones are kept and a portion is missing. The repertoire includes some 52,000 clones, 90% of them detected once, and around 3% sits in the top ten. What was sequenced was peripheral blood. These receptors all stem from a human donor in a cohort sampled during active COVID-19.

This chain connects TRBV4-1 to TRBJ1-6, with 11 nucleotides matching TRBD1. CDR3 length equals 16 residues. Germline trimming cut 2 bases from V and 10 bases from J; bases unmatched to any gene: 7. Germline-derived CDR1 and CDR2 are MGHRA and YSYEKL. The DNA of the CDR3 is TGCGCCAGCAGCCAAACCGGGACAGGGGGAATGTCACCCCTCCACTTT. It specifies CASSQTGTGGMSPLHF.

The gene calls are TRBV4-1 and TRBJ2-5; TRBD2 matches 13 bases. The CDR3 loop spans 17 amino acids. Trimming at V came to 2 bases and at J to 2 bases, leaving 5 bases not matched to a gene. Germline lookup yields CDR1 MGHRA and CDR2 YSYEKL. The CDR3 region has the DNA TGCGCCAGCAGCCAACTGGCGGGACTAGCGGGGCAAGAGACCCAGTACTTC. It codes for CASSQLAGLAGQETQYF.

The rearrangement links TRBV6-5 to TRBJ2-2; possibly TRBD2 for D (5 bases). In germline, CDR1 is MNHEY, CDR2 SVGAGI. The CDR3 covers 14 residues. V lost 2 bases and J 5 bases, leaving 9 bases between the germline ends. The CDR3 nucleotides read TGTGCCAGCAGTTACAACGGACTGACCGGGGAGCTGTTTTTT. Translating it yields CASSYNGLTGELFF.

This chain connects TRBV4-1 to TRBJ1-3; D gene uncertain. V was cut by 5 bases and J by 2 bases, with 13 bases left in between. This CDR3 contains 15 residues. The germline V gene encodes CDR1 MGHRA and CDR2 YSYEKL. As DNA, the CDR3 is TGCGCCAGCAGCTACCAGAGGGTACCTGGAAACACCATATATTTT. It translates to CASSYQRVPGNTIYF.

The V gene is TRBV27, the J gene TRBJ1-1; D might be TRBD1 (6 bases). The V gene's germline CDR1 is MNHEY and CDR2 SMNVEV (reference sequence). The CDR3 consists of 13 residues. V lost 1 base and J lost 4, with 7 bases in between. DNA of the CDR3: TGTGCCAGCAGTTTATTAGGGGGCACTGAAGCTTTCTTT. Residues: CASSLLGGTEAFF.

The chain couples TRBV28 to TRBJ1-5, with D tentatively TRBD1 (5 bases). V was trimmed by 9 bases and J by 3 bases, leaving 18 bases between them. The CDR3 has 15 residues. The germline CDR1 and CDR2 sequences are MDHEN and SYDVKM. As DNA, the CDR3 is TGTGCCAGTGGTCCTACGGGGGGTATCAATCAGCCCCAGCATTTT. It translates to CASGPTGGINQPQHF.

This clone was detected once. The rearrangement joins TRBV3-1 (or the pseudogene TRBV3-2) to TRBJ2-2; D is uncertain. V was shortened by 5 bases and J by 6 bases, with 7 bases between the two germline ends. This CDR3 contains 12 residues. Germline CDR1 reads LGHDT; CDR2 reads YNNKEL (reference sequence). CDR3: CASSTVPGELFF. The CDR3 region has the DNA TGTGCCAGCAGCACAGTTCCCGGGGAGCTGTTTTTT.

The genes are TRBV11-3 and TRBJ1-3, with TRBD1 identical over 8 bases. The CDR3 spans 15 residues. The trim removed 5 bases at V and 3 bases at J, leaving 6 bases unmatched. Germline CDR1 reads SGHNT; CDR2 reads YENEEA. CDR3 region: CASSPQTGDGNTIYF. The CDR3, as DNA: TGTGCCAGCAGCCCACAGACAGGGGATGGAAACACCATATATTTT.

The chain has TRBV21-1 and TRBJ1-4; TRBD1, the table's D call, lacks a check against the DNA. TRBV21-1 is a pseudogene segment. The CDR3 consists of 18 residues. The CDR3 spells CASSHRDRVWTRPEKLFF. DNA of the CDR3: TGTGCCAGCAGCCACCGGGACAGGGTATGGACACGTCCGGAAAAACTGTTTTTT.

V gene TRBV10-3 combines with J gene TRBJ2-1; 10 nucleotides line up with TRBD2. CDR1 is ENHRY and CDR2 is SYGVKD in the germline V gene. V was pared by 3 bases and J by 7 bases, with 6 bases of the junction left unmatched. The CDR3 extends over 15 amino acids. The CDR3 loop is CAISEGLAELNEQFF. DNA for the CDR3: TGTGCCATCAGTGAAGGACTAGCGGAATTGAATGAGCAGTTCTTC.

The CDR3 sequence: CASSTSKGLAGGRVYEQYF. CDR3 nucleotides: TGTGCCAGTAGTACCTCGAAGGGACTAGCGGGAGGGAGAGTATACGAGCAGTACTTC. The chain uses TRBV19 and TRBJ2-5; TRBD2 matches at 16 bases. The DNA end favors TRBJ2-7, so the J call may be wrong. CDR3 length: 19 amino acids. Germline V CDR1 and CDR2: LNHDA, SQIVND (reference sequence).

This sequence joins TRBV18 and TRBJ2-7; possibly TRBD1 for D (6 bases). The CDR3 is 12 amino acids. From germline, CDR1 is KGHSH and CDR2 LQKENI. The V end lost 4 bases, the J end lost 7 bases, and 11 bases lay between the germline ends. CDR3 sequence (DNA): TGTGCCAGCTCACGGAAGGGGGATGAGCAGTACTTC. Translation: CASSRKGDEQYF.

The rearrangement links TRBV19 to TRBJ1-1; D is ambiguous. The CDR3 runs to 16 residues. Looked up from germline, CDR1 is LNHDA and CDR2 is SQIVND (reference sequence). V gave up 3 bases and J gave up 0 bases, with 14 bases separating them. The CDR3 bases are TGTGCCAGTAGTATTCGCCCAGGCGGGATGAACACTGAAGCTTTCTTT. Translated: CASSIRPGGMNTEAFF.

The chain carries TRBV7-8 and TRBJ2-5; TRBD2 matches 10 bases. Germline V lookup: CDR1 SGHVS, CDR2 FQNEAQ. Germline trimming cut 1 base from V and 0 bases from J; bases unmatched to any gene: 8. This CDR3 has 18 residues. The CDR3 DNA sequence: TGTGCCAGCAGCTTAGGTGCTAGCGGGAGAGTTTACCAAGAGACCCAGTACTTC. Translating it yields CASSLGASGRVYQETQYF.